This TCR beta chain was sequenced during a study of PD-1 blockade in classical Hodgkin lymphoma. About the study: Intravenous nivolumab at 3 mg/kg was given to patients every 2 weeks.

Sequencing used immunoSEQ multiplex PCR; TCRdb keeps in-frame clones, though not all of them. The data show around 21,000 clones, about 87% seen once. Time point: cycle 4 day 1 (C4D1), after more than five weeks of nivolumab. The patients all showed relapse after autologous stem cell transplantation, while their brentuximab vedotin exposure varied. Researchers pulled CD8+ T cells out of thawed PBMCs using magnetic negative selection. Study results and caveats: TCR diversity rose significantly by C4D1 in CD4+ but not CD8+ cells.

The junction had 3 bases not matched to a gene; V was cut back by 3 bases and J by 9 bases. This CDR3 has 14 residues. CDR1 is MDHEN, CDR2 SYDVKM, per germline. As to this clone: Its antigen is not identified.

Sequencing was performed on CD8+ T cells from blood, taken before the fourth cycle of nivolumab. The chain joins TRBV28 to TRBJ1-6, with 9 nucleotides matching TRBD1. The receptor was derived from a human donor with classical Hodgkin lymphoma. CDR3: CASSLTGGSSPLHF. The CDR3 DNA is TGTGCCAGCAGTTTGACAGGGGGAAGTTCACCCCTCCACTTT. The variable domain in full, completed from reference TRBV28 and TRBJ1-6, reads DVKVTQSSRYLVKRTGEKVFLECVQDMDHENMFWYRQDPGLGLRLIYFSYDVKMKEKGDIPEGYSVSREKKERFSLILESASTNQTSMYLCASSLTGGSSPLHFGNGTRLTVT.